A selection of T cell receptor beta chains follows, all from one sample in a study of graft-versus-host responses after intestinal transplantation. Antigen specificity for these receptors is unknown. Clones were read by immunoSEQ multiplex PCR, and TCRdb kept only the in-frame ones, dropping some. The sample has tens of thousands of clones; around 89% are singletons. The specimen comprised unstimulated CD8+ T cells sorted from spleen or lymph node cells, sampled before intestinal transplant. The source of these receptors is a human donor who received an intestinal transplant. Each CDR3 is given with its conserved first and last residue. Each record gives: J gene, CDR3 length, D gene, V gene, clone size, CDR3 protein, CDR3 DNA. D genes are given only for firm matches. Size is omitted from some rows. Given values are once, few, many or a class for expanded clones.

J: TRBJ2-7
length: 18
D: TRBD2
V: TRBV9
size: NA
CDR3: CASSVGGGSGRRGDEQYF
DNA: TGTGCCAGCAGCGTTGGAGGGGGTAGCGGGAGGCGGGGCGACGAGCAGTACTTC

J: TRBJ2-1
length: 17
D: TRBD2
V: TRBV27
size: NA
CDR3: CASTTIRTSGSYNEQFF
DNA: TGTGCCAGCACTACGATCCGGACTAGCGGATCCTACAATGAGCAGTTCTTC

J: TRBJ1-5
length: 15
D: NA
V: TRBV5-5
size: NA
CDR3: CASSLGGISNQPQHF
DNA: TGTGCCAGCAGCTTAGGAGGGATTAGCAATCAGCCCCAGCATTTT

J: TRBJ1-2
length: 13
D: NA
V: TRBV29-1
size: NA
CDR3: CSVEHREGYGYTF
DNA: TGCAGCGTTGAGCACAGGGAAGGCTATGGCTACACCTTC

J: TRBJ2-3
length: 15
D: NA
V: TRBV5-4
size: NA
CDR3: CASSSPGTSTDTQYF
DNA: TGTGCCAGCAGCTCCCCCGGGACTAGCACAGATACGCAGTATTTT

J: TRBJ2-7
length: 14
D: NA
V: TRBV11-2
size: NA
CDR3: CASSPPIAVYEQYF
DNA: TGTGCCAGCAGCCCACCAATAGCGGTGTACGAGCAGTACTTC

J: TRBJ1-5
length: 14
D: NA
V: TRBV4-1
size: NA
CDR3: CASSQGAGGQPQHF
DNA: TGCGCCAGCAGCCAAGGGGCGGGGGGTCAGCCCCAGCATTTT

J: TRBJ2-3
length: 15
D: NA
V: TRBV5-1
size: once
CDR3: CASSFDLRQSDTQYF
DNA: TGCGCCAGCAGCTTCGACTTGAGGCAGTCAGATACGCAGTATTTT

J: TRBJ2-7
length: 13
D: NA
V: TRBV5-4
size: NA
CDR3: CASSLYRSYEQYF
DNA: TGTGCCAGCAGCTTGTATCGTTCCTACGAGCAGTACTTC

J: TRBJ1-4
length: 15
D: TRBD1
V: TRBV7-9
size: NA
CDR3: CASSQGDATNEKLFF
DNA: TGTGCCAGCAGTCAGGGGGACGCTACTAATGAAAAACTGTTTTTT

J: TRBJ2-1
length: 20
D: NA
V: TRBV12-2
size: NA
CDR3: CASRRVGLAGAHISYNEQFF
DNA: TGTGCAAGTCGCCGGGTTGGGCTAGCGGGGGCCCATATCTCCTACAATGAGCAGTTCTTC

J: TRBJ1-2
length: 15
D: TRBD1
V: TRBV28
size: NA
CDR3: CASSTYRGRRLGYTF
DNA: TGTGCCAGCAGTACCTACAGGGGGCGACGTCTTGGCTACACCTTC

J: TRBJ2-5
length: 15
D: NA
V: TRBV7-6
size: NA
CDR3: CASSNSIRLLETQYF
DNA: TGTGCCAGCAGCAATAGCATTCGATTGTTAGAGACCCAGTACTTC

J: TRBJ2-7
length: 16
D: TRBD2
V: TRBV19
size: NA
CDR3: CASSPTLAGGLYEQYF
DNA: TGTGCCAGTAGTCCGACTCTAGCGGGAGGGTTGTACGAGCAGTACTTC

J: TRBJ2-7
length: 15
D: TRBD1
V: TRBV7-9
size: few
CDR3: CASSLVGQGFYEQYF
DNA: TGTGCCAGCAGCTTAGTGGGACAGGGCTTCTACGAGCAGTACTTC

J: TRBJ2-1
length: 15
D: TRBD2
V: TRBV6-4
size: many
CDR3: CASSDGTSGGNEQFF
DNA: TGTGCCAGCAGTGACGGGACTAGCGGGGGGAATGAGCAGTTCTTC

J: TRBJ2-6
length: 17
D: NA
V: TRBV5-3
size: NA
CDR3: CARSRGHMSSGANVLTF
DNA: TGTGCCAGAAGCAGAGGACATATGAGCTCTGGGGCCAACGTCCTGACTTTC

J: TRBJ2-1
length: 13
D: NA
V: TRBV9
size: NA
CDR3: CASSVGSNNEQFF
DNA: TGTGCCAGCAGCGTAGGCAGTAACAATGAGCAGTTCTTC

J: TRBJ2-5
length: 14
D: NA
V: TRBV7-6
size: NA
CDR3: CASSSDGLQETQYF
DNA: TGTGCCAGCAGCTCCGACGGACTGCAAGAGACCCAGTACTTC

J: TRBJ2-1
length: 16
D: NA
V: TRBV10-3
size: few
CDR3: CAISAPTGISYNEQFF
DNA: TGTGCCATCAGTGCTCCAACAGGGATTTCCTACAATGAGCAGTTCTTC

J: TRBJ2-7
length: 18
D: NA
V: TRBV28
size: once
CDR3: CASSLNSGEAPGDYEQYF
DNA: TGTGCCAGCAGTTTAAATTCGGGAGAGGCGCCCGGGGACTACGAGCAGTACTTC

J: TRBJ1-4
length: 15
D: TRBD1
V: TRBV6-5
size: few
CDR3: CASSYRDRGPEKLFF
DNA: TGTGCCAGCAGTTACAGGGACAGGGGGCCTGAAAAACTGTTTTTT

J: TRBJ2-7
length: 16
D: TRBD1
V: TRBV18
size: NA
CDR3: CASSPEGQGSLYEQYF
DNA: TGTGCCAGCTCACCAGAGGGACAGGGATCTTTGTACGAGCAGTACTTC

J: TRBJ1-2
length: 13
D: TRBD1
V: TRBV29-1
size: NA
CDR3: CSVRTGTNYGYTF
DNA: TGCAGCGTTCGGACAGGGACCAACTATGGCTACACCTTC

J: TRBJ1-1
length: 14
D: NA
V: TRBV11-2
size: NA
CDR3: CASSLPLRNTEAFF
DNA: TGTGCCAGCAGCTTACCCCTTCGGAACACTGAAGCTTTCTTT

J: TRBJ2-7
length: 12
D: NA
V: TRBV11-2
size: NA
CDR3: CASSLGSGGQYF
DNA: TGTGCCAGCAGCTTAGGTAGCGGAGGGCAGTACTTC

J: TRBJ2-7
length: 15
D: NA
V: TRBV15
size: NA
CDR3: CATSRDQGAYYEQYF
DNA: TGTGCCACCAGCAGAGATCAGGGCGCATACTACGAGCAGTACTTC

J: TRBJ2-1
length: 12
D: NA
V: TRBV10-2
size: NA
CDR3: CASIDWYNEQFF
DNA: TGCGCCAGCATAGACTGGTACAATGAGCAGTTCTTC

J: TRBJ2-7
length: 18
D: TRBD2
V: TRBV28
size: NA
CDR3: CASSSPRRGRSRSYEQYF
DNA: TGTGCCAGCAGTTCCCCGAGGCGCGGGAGATCGCGTTCCTACGAGCAGTACTTC

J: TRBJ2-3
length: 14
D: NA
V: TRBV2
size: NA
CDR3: CATSGHPNTDTQYF
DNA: TGTGCCACCTCGGGACACCCTAACACAGATACGCAGTATTTT

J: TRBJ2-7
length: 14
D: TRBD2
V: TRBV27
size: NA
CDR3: CASSTTSASYEQYF
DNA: TGTGCCAGCAGTACCACTAGCGCCTCCTACGAGCAGTACTTC

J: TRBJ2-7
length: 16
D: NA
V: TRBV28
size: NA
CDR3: CASSLTLGSEADEQYF
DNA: TGTGCCAGCAGTTTGACCCTCGGCTCGGAGGCGGACGAGCAGTACTTC

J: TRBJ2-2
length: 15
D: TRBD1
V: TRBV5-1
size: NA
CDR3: CASSHGTGDTGELFF
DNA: TGCGCCAGCAGCCATGGGACAGGGGACACCGGGGAGCTGTTTTTT

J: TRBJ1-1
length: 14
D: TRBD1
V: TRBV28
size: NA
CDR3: CASSHRGPNTEAFF
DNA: TGTGCCAGCAGTCACAGGGGACCGAACACTGAAGCTTTCTTT

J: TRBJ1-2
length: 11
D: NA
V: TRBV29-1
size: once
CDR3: CSVAGDWGYTF
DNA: TGCAGCGTTGCGGGGGATTGGGGCTACACCTTC

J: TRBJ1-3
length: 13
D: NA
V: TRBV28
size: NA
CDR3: CASSQGTGNTIYF
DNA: TGTGCCAGCAGTCAGGGAACTGGAAACACCATATATTTT

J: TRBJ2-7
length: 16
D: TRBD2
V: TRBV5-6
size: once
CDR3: CASSLDREGRSYEQYF
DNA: TGTGCCAGCAGCTTGGATAGGGAGGGCAGGTCCTACGAGCAGTACTTC

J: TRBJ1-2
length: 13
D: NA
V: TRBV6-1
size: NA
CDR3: CASSPTGNYGYTF
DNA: TGTGCCAGCAGCCCAACAGGAAACTATGGCTACACCTTC

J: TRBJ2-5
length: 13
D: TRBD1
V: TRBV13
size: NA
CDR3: CASSLGQGETQYF
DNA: TGTGCCAGCAGCTTGGGACAGGGGGAGACCCAGTACTTC

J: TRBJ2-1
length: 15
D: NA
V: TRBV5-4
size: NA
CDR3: CASSFRDLTYNEQFF
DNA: TGTGCCAGCAGCTTCCGGGACTTAACCTACAATGAGCAGTTCTTC

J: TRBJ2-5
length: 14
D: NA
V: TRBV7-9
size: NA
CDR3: CASSLGGTRETQYF
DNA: TGTGCCAGCAGCTTAGGCGGGACCCGAGAGACCCAGTACTTC

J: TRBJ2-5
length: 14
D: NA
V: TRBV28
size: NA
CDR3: CASSWTQGQETQYF
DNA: TGTGCCAGCAGTTGGACACAAGGCCAAGAGACCCAGTACTTC

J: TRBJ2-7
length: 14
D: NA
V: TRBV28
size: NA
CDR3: CASSGTAVSYEQYF
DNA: TGTGCCAGCTCCGGGACTGCCGTCTCCTACGAGCAGTACTTC

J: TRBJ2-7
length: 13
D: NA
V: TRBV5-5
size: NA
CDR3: CASSLVSSYEQYF
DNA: TGTGCCAGCAGCTTGGTTTCGAGTTACGAGCAGTACTTC

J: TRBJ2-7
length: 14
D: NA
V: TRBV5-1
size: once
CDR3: CASSLGTYPYEQYF
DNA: TGCGCCAGCAGCCTGGGGACTTATCCCTACGAGCAGTACTTC

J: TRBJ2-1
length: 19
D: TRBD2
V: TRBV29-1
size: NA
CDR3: CSVKIIAGGPPTSYNEQFF
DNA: TGCAGCGTTAAAATCATCGCGGGAGGGCCCCCAACCTCCTACAATGAGCAGTTCTTC

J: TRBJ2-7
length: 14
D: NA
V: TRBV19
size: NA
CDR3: CASSPYRGSYEQYF
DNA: TGTGCCAGTAGCCCGTATAGGGGCTCCTACGAGCAGTACTTC

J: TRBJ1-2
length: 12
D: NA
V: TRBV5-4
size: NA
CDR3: CASSYWTDGYTF
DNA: TGTGCCAGCAGCTATTGGACTGACGGCTACACCTTC